This T cell receptor (beta chain) is drawn from a study of a mutant IDH1 vaccine in newly diagnosed glioma. Whole-study context: Following radiotherapy alone, or alongside temozolomide cycles, vaccination was started after an interval of 4-6 weeks.

The time point is: week 47, end of study. What each vaccine dose contained was 300 ug of mutant IDH1 20-mer peptide, accompanied by topical imiquimod. There were eight vaccinations for patients, given in weeks 1, 3, 5, 7, 11, 15, 19 and 23. In every donor, the tumor was a new WHO grade 3 or 4 IDH1-mutant, ATRX-lost astrocytoma. This clone appeared once. The target antigen is unknown. With 3 bases removed from V and 6 bases from J, the gap between germline ends came to 21 bases. CDR3 length: 17 residues. Per germline, CDR1 SGHRS and CDR2 YFSETQ. TCRdb's table, derived via immunoSEQ multiplex PCR, lists solely in-frame clones and lacks some. The sample contains 10,000 to 15,000 clones, around 76% of which appear only once.

The receptor comes from a woman between 35 and 50 years old with glioma. V gene TRBV5-1 combines with J gene TRBJ2-2; perhaps TRBD1 as D (5 bases). The sequencing here drew on PBMCs, taken from a glioma patient whose treatment included an IDH1 peptide vaccine. The CDR3 protein is CASSSPGALGVPGELFF. The CDR3 DNA is TGCGCCAGCAGCTCCCCCGGTGCATTAGGGGTCCCCGGGGAGCTGTTTTTT. Full variable domain (remainder filled in from reference TRBV5-1 and TRBJ2-2): KAGVTQTPRYLIKTRGQQVTLSCSPISGHRSVSWYQQTPGQGLQFLFEYFSETQRNKGNFPGRFSGRQFSNSRSEMNVSTLELGDSALYLCASSSPGALGVPGELFFGEGSRLTVL.